This T cell receptor beta chain comes out of a study of Graves' ophthalmopathy and Graves' hyperthyroidism. The CDR3 has 13 amino acids. Germline CDR1 SNHLY, CDR2 FYNNEI. V lost 6 bases and J lost 2, with 5 bases in between. Amplification of TCR beta CDR3 regions used RNA transcripts. HTBI primers were employed in first-round RT-PCR, then a second-round multiplex PCR followed. In TCRdb, the multiplex PCR reads were re-called with MiXCR into one record per CDR3 protein. The repertoire consists of about 550,000 distinct CDR3 sequences, with approximately 35% occurring once and the leading ten covering roughly 4%.

Sequences were obtained from peripheral blood or thyroid tissue (not recorded which). The chain couples TRBV2 to TRBJ2-6; no definite D call. The TCR originated in an adult man with Graves' hyperthyroidism. CDR3 nucleotides: TGTGCCAGCAGGGAGACTGGGGCCAACGTCCTGACTTTC. Its protein is CASRETGANVLTF.